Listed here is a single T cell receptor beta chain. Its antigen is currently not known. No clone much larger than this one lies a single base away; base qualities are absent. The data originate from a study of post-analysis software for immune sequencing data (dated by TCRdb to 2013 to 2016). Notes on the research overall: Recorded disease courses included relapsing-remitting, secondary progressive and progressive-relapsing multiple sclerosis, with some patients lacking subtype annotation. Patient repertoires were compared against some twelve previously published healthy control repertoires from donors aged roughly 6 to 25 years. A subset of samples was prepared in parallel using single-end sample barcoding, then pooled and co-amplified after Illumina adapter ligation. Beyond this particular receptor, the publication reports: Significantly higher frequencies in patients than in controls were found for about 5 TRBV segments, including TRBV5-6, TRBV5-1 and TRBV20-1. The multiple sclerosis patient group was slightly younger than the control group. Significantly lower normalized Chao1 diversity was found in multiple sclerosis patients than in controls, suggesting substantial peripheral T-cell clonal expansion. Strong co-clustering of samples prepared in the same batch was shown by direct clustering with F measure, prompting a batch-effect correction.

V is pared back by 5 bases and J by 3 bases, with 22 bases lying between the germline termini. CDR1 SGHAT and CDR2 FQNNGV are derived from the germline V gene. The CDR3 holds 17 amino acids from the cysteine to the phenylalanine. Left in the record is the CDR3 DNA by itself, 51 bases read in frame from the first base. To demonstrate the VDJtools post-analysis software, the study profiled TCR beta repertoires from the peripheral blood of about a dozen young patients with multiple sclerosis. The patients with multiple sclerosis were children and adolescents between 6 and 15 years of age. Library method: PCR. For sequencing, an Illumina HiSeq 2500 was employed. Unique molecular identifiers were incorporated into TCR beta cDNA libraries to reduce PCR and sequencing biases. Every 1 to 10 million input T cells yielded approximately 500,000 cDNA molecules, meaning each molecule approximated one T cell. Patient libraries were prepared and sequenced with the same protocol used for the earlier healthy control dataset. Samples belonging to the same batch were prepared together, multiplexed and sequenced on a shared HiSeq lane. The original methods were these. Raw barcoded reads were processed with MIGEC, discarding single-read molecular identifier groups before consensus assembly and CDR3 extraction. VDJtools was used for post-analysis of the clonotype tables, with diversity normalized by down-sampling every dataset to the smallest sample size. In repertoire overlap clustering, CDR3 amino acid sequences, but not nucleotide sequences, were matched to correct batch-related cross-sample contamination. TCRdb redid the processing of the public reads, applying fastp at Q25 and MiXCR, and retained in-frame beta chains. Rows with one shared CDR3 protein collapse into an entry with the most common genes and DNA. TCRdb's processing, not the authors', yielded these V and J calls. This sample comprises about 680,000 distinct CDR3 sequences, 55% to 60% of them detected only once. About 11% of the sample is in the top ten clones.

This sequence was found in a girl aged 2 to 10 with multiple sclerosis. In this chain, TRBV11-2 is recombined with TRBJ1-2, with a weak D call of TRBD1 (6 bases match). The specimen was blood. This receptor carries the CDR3 CASSPPARGIPYYGYTF. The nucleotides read TGTGCCAGCAGCCCCCCCGCAAGGGGGATTCCTTACTATGGCTACACCTTC.